The clone carrying this T cell receptor beta chain was seen a few times. The data were taken from a study of cytomegalovirus exposure and HLA in healthy donors. Vbeta (60) and Jbeta (13) primers were used in the PCR. The data were produced by immunoSEQ multiplex PCR, yet TCRdb's version contains in-frame clones alone and is incomplete. The data show about 270,000 clones, 72% seen once. This receptor was obtained from a female donor in good health and CMV-seronegative. The sample taken for sequencing was PBMCs.

The chain's CDR3 is CASSPWDRGATGELFF. CDR3 nucleotide sequence: TGTGCCAGCTCCCCTTGGGACAGGGGTGCCACCGGGGAGCTGTTTTTT. This chain joins TRBV27 and TRBJ2-2, with 10 bases lining up with TRBD1. This CDR3 comprises 16 residues. CDR1 and CDR2 (germline): MNHEY, SMNVEV (reference sequence). The V and J ends lost 8 bases and 4 bases, in that order; junction bases with no gene match: 10.